The subject of this entry is one TCR beta chain. The antigen remains unidentified. This sample was included in a study of T-cell reconstitution after alpha-beta-depleted transplantation in children. Findings of the study overall: Several hundred graft clones that had expanded were reportedly the source of alpha-beta T cells about two months after transplant.

A TCRbeta library incorporating unique molecular identifiers was prepared. TCRdb reprocessed the PCR reads via MiXCR and lists one record per CDR3 protein. Among roughly 420,000 distinct CDR3 sequences, 15% to 20% were seen once, and the ten largest hold over 25%. The CDR3 has 14 residues. The germline V gene has CDR1 SGHNT and CDR2 YENEEA. V shed 4 bases and J shed 0 bases, with 9 bases lying between them. The V gene is TRBV11-3, the J gene TRBJ2-5; D gene uncertain. This material consisted of PBMCs, mostly from graft donor cells, taken 360 days after TCRalphabeta/CD19-depleted stem cell transplant. The sequence derives from a boy younger than two who had a stem cell transplant for Wiskott-Aldrich syndrome, so the T cells may come from the graft donor. CDR3 amino acids: CASSYRMDQETQYF. The DNA of the CDR3 is TGTGCCAGCAGCTACCGGATGGACCAAGAGACCCAGTACTTC.